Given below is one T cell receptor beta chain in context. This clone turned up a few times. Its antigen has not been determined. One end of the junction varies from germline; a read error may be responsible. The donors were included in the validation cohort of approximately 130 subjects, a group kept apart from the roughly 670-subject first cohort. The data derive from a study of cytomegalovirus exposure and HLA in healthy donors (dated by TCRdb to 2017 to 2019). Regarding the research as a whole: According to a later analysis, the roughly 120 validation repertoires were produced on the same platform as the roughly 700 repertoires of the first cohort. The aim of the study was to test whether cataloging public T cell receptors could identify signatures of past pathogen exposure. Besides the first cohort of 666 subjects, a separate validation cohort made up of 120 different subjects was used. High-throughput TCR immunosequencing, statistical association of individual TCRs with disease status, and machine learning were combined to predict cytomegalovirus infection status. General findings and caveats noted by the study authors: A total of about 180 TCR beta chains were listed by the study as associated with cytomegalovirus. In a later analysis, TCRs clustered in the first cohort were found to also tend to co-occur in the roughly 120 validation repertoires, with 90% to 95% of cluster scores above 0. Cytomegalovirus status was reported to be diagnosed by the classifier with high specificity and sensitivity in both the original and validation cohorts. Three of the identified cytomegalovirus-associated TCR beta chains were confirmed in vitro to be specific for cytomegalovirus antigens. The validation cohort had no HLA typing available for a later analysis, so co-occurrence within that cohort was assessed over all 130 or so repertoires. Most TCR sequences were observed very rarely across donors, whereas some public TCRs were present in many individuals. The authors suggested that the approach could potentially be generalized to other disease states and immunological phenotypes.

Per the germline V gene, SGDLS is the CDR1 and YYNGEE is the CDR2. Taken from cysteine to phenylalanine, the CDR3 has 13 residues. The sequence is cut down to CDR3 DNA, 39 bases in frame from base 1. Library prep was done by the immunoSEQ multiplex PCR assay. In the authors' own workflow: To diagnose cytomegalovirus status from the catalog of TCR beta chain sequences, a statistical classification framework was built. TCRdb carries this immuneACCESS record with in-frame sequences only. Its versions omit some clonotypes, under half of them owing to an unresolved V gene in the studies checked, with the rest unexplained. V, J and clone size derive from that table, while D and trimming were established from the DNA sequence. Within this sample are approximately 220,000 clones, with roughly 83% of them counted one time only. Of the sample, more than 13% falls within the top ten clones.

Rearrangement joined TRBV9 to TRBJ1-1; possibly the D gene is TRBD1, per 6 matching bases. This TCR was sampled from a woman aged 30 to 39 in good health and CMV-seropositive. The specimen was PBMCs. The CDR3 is CASSPSRDYRATF. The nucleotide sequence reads TGTGCCAGCAGCCCCAGCCGAGACTACAGGGCAACCTTT.